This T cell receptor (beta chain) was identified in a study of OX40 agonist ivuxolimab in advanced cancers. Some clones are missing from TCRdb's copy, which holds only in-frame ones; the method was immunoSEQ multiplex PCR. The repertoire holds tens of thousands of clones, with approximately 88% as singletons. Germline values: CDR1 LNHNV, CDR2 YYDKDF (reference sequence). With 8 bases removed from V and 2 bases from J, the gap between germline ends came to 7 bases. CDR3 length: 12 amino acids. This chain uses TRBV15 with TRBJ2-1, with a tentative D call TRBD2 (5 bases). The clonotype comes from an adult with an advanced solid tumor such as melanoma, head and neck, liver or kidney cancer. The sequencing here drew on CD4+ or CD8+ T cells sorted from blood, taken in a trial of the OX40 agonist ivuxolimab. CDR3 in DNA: TGTGCCACCGCGCGGGCCTACAATGAGCAGTTCTTC. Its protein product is CATARAYNEQFF.